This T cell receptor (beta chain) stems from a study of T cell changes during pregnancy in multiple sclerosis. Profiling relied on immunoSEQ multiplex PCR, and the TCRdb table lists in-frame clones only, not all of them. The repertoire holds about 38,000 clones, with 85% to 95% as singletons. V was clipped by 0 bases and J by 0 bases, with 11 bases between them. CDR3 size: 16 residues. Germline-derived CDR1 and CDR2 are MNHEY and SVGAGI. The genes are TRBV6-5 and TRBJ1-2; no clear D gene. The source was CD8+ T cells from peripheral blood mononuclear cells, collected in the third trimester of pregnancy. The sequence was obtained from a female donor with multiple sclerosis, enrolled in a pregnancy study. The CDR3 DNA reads TGTGCCAGCAGTTACTCGACAAGATACCCTAACTATGGCTACACCTTC. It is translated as CASSYSTRYPNYGYTF.